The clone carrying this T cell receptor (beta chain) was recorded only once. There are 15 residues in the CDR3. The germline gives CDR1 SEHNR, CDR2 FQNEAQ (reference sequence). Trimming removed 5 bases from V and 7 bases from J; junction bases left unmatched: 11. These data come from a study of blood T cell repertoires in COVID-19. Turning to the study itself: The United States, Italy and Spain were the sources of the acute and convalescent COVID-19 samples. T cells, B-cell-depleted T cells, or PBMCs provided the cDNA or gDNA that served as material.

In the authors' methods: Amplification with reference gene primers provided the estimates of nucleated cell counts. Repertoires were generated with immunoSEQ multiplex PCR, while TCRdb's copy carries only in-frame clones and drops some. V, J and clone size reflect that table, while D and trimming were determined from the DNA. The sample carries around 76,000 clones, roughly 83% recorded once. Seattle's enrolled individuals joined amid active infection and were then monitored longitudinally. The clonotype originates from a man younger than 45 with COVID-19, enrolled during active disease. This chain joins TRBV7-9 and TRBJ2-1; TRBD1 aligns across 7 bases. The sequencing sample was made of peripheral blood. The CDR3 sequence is CASSPTGVSSNEQFF. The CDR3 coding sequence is TGTGCCAGCAGCCCCACAGGGGTGTCTAGTAATGAGCAGTTCTTC.